The 18 T cell receptor beta chains listed next were all sequenced from one sample in a study of T cells after yellow fever vaccination. TCRdb analysed the 5' RACE reads with MiXCR anew, one entry per CDR3 protein. The sample lists approximately 250,000 distinct CDR3 sequences, roughly 5% occurring once. The source was CD4+ T cells sorted from PBMCs, collected on the day of the yellow fever booster vaccination. The source of these receptors is a man aged 18 to 30 who received the YFV17D yellow fever vaccine.

This clonotype occurred many times. J is TRBJ2-5 and V is TRBV3-1, with D possibly TRBD1 on 6 matching bases. V was shortened by 6 bases and J by 5 bases, with 13 bases between the two germline ends. This CDR3 comprises 13 residues. Germline values: CDR1 LGHDT, CDR2 YNNKEL (reference sequence). Written as DNA, the CDR3 is TGTGCCAGCAGAGAGACAGGCTTCGAGACCCAGTACTTC. Amino acids: CASRETGFETQYF.

This clonotype came up a few times. The chain uses TRBV20-1 and TRBJ2-5; 13 bases fit TRBD2. Germline V CDR1 and CDR2: DFQATT, SNEGSKA (reference sequence). The CDR3 has 16 amino acids. J was trimmed by 5 bases and V by 6 bases; bases with no gene match: 12. DNA of the CDR3: TGCAGTGCCCAGGGACTAGCGGGGACCTCGTTGGAGACCCAGTACTTC. Translation: CSAQGLAGTSLETQYF.

In this sample, this clonotype turned up many times. The gene calls are TRBV5-1 and TRBJ1-5; the match to TRBD1 covers 10 bases. CDR3 length: 14 amino acids. The V gene end was trimmed by 5 bases and the J gene end by 5 bases; junction bases not matched to a gene: 4. The germline V gene encodes CDR1 SGHRS and CDR2 YFSETQ. Here the CDR3 DNA reads TGCGCCAGCAGTCTCGGACAGGGGGATCAGCCCCAGCATTTT. It encodes CASSLGQGDQPQHF.

V and J are TRBV28 and TRBJ1-1; 7 bases line up with TRBD1. The CDR3 sequence is 16 residues long. CDR1 and CDR2 from the germline V gene are MDHEN and SYDVKM. J lost 1 base, V lost 5 bases, and 10 bases had no gene match. The DNA of the CDR3 is TGTGCCAGCAGTCGTCCGACAGGGCCGTCGAACACTGAAGCTTTCTTT. As protein: CASSRPTGPSNTEAFF. Drawing the rest from reference TRBV28 and TRBJ1-1, the complete variable domain is DVKVTQSSRYLVKRTGEKVFLECVQDMDHENMFWYRQDPGLGLRLIYFSYDVKMKEKGDIPEGYSVSREKKERFSLILESASTNQTSMYLCASSRPTGPSNTEAFFGQGTRLTVV.

This clonotype was seen only a few times. The V call is TRBV3-1, the J call TRBJ2-2; D might be TRBD1 (5 bases). The CDR3 runs to 14 residues. V shed 2 bases and J shed 6 bases, with 10 bases lying between them. The V gene's germline CDR1 is LGHDT and CDR2 YNNKEL (reference sequence). The CDR3, as DNA: TGTGCCAGCAGCCAAAATGAAGGGGCCGGGGAGCTGTTTTTT. Residues: CASSQNEGAGELFF. The full variable domain, in which reference TRBV3-1 and TRBJ2-2 provide the parts outside the CDR3, is DTAVSQTPKYLVTQMGNDKSIKCEQNLGHDTMYWYKQDSKKFLKIMFSYNNKELIINETVPNRFSPKSPDKAHLNLHINSLELGDSAVYFCASSQNEGAGELFFGEGSRLTVL.

The chain links TRBV6-5 to TRBJ2-7, with 9 bases that match TRBD1. The CDR3 loop spans 16 amino acids. Losses at the gene ends were 7 bases for V and 7 bases for J; bases not matched to a gene: 17. CDR1 is MNHEY and CDR2 is SVGAGI in the germline V gene. The CDR3 protein is CASIRRPGQGAGEQYF. The CDR3 DNA sequence: TGTGCCAGCATAAGGCGCCCGGGACAGGGAGCGGGAGAGCAGTACTTC.

This CDR3 reads CASSQVPLQGTLNSPLHF. As DNA, the CDR3 is TGTGCCAGCAGCCAAGTTCCACTTCAGGGGACACTGAATTCACCCCTCCACTTT. This chain uses TRBV4-2 with TRBJ1-6; tentative D call: TRBD1 (6 bases). The CDR3 is made up of 18 amino acids. Germline CDR1 is LGHNA and CDR2 is YNFKEQ. Trimming took 1 base from V and 7 from J, leaving 20 bases between them.

The J gene is TRBJ1-1, the V gene TRBV29-1, with D unresolved. The V end was cut by 4 bases, the J end by 2 bases, with 17 bases between. Germline assignment: CDR1 SQVTM and CDR2 ANQGSEA. The length of the CDR3 is 15 residues. This CDR3 is CSVGSPVSLNTEAFF. The DNA of the CDR3 is TGCAGCGTTGGATCACCGGTATCCCTAAACACTGAAGCTTTCTTT.

This clonotype was picked up a small number of times. The rearrangement uses TRBV10-3 and TRBJ2-3; no definite D call. Germline V lookup: CDR1 ENHRY, CDR2 SYGVKD. Trimming shortened V by 3 bases and J by 0 bases, and 7 bases separated the two germline ends. This CDR3 has 14 residues. In DNA form, the CDR3 reads TGTGCCATCAGTGATCCCCAGAGCACAGATACGCAGTATTTT. Protein product: CAISDPQSTDTQYF.

Ten or more counts support this clonotype. The genes are TRBV4-1 and TRBJ2-7; tentatively, D is TRBD2 (5 bases). CDR3 length: 16 amino acids. Per germline, CDR1 MGHRA and CDR2 YSYEKL. V shed 2 bases and J shed 0 bases, with 14 bases lying between them. CDR3 amino acids: CASSQLRTTSSYEQYF. The CDR3 DNA reads as TGCGCCAGCAGCCAACTCCGAACAACTAGCTCCTACGAGCAGTACTTC.

This clonotype was counted a single time. The V gene is TRBV7-8, the J gene TRBJ1-2, with D possibly TRBD1 on 5 matching bases. The CDR3 loop spans 14 amino acids. Trimming shortened V by 8 bases and J by 3 bases, and 16 bases separated the two germline ends. In germline, CDR1 is SGHVS, CDR2 FQNEAQ. CDR3 coding DNA: TGTGCCAGCGCCGGCGGCAGAGGGGACTATGGCTACACCTTC. This sequence encodes CASAGGRGDYGYTF.

This clonotype has a handful of counts. The chain joins TRBV9 to TRBJ1-2; D ambiguous. Trimming removed 0 bases at V and 5 bases at J, with 17 bases between. Germline V gives CDR1 SGDLS, CDR2 YYNGEE. The CDR3 has 16 amino acids. CDR3 protein: CASSVGGVAYLYGYTF. CDR3 in DNA: TGTGCCAGCAGCGTAGGGGGAGTTGCCTACTTGTATGGCTACACCTTC.

In this sample, this clonotype turned up many times. The V gene is TRBV4-3, the J gene TRBJ1-2; no definite D call. There are 15 residues in the CDR3. Between the trimmed V and J ends, which lost 0 bases and 4 bases, there was a span of 12 bases. Germline CDR1 is LGHNA and CDR2 is YSLEER. This CDR3 reads CASSQDPPFIYGYTF. Written as DNA, the CDR3 is TGCGCCAGCAGCCAAGACCCGCCTTTTATCTATGGCTACACCTTC.

In its sample, this clonotype was seen a few times. V gene TRBV19 combines with J gene TRBJ2-4; D uncertain. Germline V CDR1 and CDR2: LNHDA, SQIVND (reference sequence). The CDR3 extends over 12 amino acids. V lost 3 bases, J lost 5 bases, and 5 bases lay in between. The CDR3: CASSMVQNIQYF. CDR3 nucleotides: TGTGCCAGTAGTATGGTCCAAAACATTCAGTACTTC.

This chain's CDR3 is CASTPRGGRIETQYF. As DNA, the CDR3 is TGTGCCAGCACCCCAAGGGGGGGGCGCATCGAGACCCAGTACTTC. The chain recombines TRBV7-2 with TRBJ2-5, with D maybe TRBD2 (7 bases). The ends were cut back, 7 bases at V and 5 bases at J, with 20 bases in the middle. The CDR3 contains 15 residues. Germline CDR1 is SGHTA and CDR2 is FQGNSA.

There are many counts of this clonotype. The genes are TRBV24-1 and TRBJ2-1, with D tentatively TRBD2 (6 bases). The CDR3 loop spans 12 amino acids. Germline V gene lookup returns CDR1 KGHDR and CDR2 SFDVKD. Trimming cost V 4 bases and J 12 bases, with 12 bases left between them. The CDR3 DNA reads as TGTGCCACCAGTGACGCAAACGGGGGGCAGTTCTTC. This gives the protein CATSDANGGQFF.

The CDR3 DNA reads TGTGCCAGCTCAGCCGGGGTGGTACCGTTTTTT. Protein sequence: CASSAGVVPFF. This chain links TRBV18 with TRBJ1-4; D is unresolved. The CDR3 sequence is 11 residues long. Germline V gene data show CDR1 as KGHSH and CDR2 as LQKENI. V was cut by 5 bases and J by 16 bases, with 14 bases left in between.

This clonotype was counted many times. V usage is TRBV7-9 and J usage is TRBJ1-4, with D possibly being TRBD1 (6 bases). Deletions cut 4 bases from V and 8 bases from J, with 11 bases between. This CDR3 is 13 amino acids long. The V gene's germline CDR1 is SEHNR and CDR2 FQNEAQ (reference sequence). The CDR3 region has the DNA TGTGCCAGCAGCTCAGGGGTTCGGGAAAAACTGTTTTTT. Protein product: CASSSGVREKLFF. The whole variable domain, filled in from reference TRBV7-9 and TRBJ1-4, reads DTGVSQNPRHKITKRGQNVTFRCDPISEHNRLYWYRQTLGQGPEFLTYFQNEAQLEKSRLLSDRFSAERPKGSFSTLEIQRTEQGDSAMYLCASSSGVREKLFFGSGTQLSVL.